This T cell receptor beta chain was recovered during a study of early T cells in non-severe SARS-CoV-2 infection. About the study: Bulk RNA from unsorted whole blood was sequenced; chains were unpaired. General study findings and limits: Lookups in VDJdb leaned toward anti-spike CD8 responses and missed private and CD4 specificities.

This clonotype was found many times. The target antigen is unknown. Unique molecular identifiers were affixed to single, distinct cDNA molecules. TCRdb re-called the 5' RACE reads through MiXCR, storing one row per CDR3 protein. The table includes fewer than 110,000 distinct CDR3 sequences, around 10% detected once. Germline V lookup: CDR1 DFQATT, CDR2 SNEGSKA (reference sequence). Trimming took 1 base from V and 3 from J, leaving 14 bases between them. This CDR3 region has 15 residues. Sample: whole blood. This chain links TRBV20-1 with TRBJ2-3; D remains ambiguous. This receptor was taken from an adult who was a healthcare worker with PCR-confirmed SARS-CoV-2 infection or an uninfected control (not recorded which). As DNA, the CDR3 is TGCAGTGCTAGAGTACTGGCAGACCTGACAGATACGCAGTATTTT. It translates to CSARVLADLTDTQYF.